The 25 T cell receptor beta chains reported below all come from one sample, sequenced in a study of molecular identifiers for immune sequencing clone quantification. TCRdb processed the PCR reads anew with MiXCR; each CDR3 protein has one entry. The sample includes about 65,000 distinct CDR3 sequences, under 20% seen only once; the top ten take under 1.5%. Sequenced sample: naive CD8+ T cells from blood, with Jurkat cell RNA spiked in. As for subset: FACS-sorted CD8+CD4-CCR7+CD45RA+ naive T cells. All receptors derive from a human donor in good health. Some libraries in this study had Jurkat cell RNA spiked in.

As to this clonotype: Being one base from a much bigger clone, this may be a read error. This chain joins TRBV7-9 and TRBJ2-7, with D perhaps TRBD2 (6 bases). The CDR3 loop spans 16 amino acids. Trimming cost V 1 base and J 2 bases, with 15 bases left between them. Germline V gene lookup returns CDR1 SEHNR and CDR2 FQNEAQ (reference sequence). CDR3 nucleotides: TGTGCCAGCAGCTTAGGTAGGGCTAGCGAACCCTACGAGCAGTACTTC. As protein: CASSLGRASEPYEQYF.

This clonotype was observed once. This clone may be a read error of a much larger clone one base away. The chain links TRBV9 to TRBJ2-3; D gene ambiguous. CDR3 size: 12 residues. Germline V lookup: CDR1 SGDLS, CDR2 YYNGEE. The CDR3 DNA follows: TGTGCCGGCAGCCGGAACACAGATACGCAGTATTTT. Protein: CAGSRNTDTQYF.

Concerning this clonotype itself: A much bigger clone sits one base away, suggesting this may be a read error. V usage is TRBV5-6 and J usage is TRBJ1-1, with a tentative D call TRBD1 (5 bases). From germline, CDR1 is SGHDT and CDR2 YYEEEE. This CDR3 has 13 residues. CDR3 protein: CAGSLGGTSEAFF. In nucleotides, the CDR3 is TGTGCCGGCAGCTTGGGGGGGACCTCTGAAGCTTTCTTT.

Regarding this clonotype: A much more abundant neighbour one base away suggests this may be a read error. The chain combines TRBV5-4 with TRBJ1-3; 7 bases are shared with TRBD1. The length of the CDR3 is 15 residues. Looked up from germline, CDR1 is SGHNT and CDR2 is YYREEE (reference sequence). CDR3 sequence (DNA): TGTGCCGGCAGCTTCAAGGGGGCATCTGGAAACACCATATATTTT. This encodes CAGSFKGASGNTIYF.

Turning to this clonotype: A much bigger clone sits one base away, suggesting this may be a read error. The CDR3 is CASGSSITNEQFF. DNA for the CDR3: TGTGCCAGCGGCTCCTCCATTACGAATGAGCAGTTCTTC. The chain is built from TRBV7-6 and TRBJ2-1; D gene unclear. CDR3 size: 13 residues. Per germline, CDR1 SGHVS and CDR2 FNYEAQ. Trimming pared 8 bases from V and 7 bases from J, leaving 15 bases between.

Ten or more counts support this clonotype. J is TRBJ2-3 and V is TRBV9; D may be TRBD1 (6 bases). Germline assignment: CDR1 SGDLS and CDR2 YYNGEE. The length of the CDR3 is 14 residues. V was clipped by 4 bases and J by 1 base, with 10 bases between them. CDR3 bases: TGTGCCAGCAGCTGGGACACTCGCACAGATACGCAGTATTTT. It is translated as CASSWDTRTDTQYF.

In its sample, this clonotype was seen many times. This chain uses TRBV7-2 with TRBJ2-3, with D possibly matching TRBD1 (5 bases). The V end lost 1 base, the J end lost 0 bases, and 11 bases lay between the germline ends. The germline V gene has CDR1 SGHTA and CDR2 FQGNSA. The CDR3 is made up of 16 amino acids. The CDR3 region is CASSLVQAPSTDTQYF. The DNA of the CDR3 is TGTGCCAGCAGCTTAGTACAGGCACCTAGCACAGATACGCAGTATTTT.

At least ten counts were recorded for this clonotype. The chain uses TRBV19 and TRBJ1-3; D unclear. Germline V lookup: CDR1 LNHDA, CDR2 SQIVND (reference sequence). V was cut by 5 bases and J by 0 bases, with 11 bases left in between. The CDR3 loop spans 15 amino acids. Written as DNA, the CDR3 is TGTGCCAGTAGTGCTGGGCCCAGCTCTGGAAACACCATATATTTT. It specifies CASSAGPSSGNTIYF.

V is TRBV9 and J is TRBJ1-1; 8 nucleotides align to TRBD1. Losses at the gene ends were 2 bases for V and 1 base for J; bases not matched to a gene: 10. In germline, CDR1 is SGDLS, CDR2 YYNGEE. This CDR3 region has 17 residues. The CDR3, as DNA: TGTGCCAGCAGCGTCAGCGCGACAGGGGAAAAGAACACTGAAGCTTTCTTT. This codes for CASSVSATGEKNTEAFF.

In the case of this clonotype: Being one base from a much bigger clone, this may be a read error. This chain uses TRBV25-1 with TRBJ1-2; D uncertain. This CDR3 is 13 amino acids long. CDR1 and CDR2 from the germline V gene are MGHDK and SYGVNS. The CDR3 loop reads CASSVTFNYGYAF. The CDR3 region has the DNA TGTGCCAGCAGTGTCACTTTTAACTATGGCTACGCCTTC.

There are many counts of this clonotype. The chain combines TRBV4-1 with TRBJ2-3; no definite D call. The CDR3 is 13 amino acids. Trimming cost V 3 bases and J 8 bases, with 12 bases left between them. Germline CDR1 and CDR2: MGHRA and YSYEKL. The CDR3 is CASSHLSETTQYF. In DNA, the CDR3 is TGCGCCAGCAGCCACTTAAGCGAGACTACGCAGTATTTT.

The table lists this clonotype with a few counts. This chain links TRBV2 with TRBJ2-5; 12 bases are a match to TRBD2. From germline, CDR1 is SNHLY and CDR2 FYNNEI. Unmatched junction bases numbered 0, after V lost 2 bases and J lost 5 bases. The CDR3 sequence is 14 residues long. The CDR3: CASSELAGGETQYF. For the CDR3, the DNA is TGTGCCAGCAGTGAACTAGCGGGAGGGGAGACCCAGTACTTC.

The genes are TRBV27 and TRBJ2-7; TRBD2 is a possible D gene (6 bases). The CDR3 has 16 residues. Germline CDR1 reads MNHEY; CDR2 reads SMNVEV (reference sequence). V lost 6 bases to trimming and J lost 3 bases, with 21 bases between them. The CDR3 spells CASSHSSGTLNYEQYF. The CDR3 DNA reads TGTGCCAGCAGCCACTCCTCCGGGACTCTAAACTACGAGCAGTACTTC.

The sample holds many counts of this clonotype. The V gene is TRBV7-9, the J gene TRBJ1-2; D call uncertain. Germline V lookup: CDR1 SEHNR, CDR2 FQNEAQ (reference sequence). The germline V and J ends were trimmed by 3 bases and 6 bases, with 5 bases remaining between them. This CDR3 region has 11 residues. CDR3 protein: CASSLGHGYTF. CDR3 DNA: TGTGCCAGCAGCTTGGGCCATGGCTACACCTTC.

Only one count was recorded for this clonotype. Being one base from a much bigger clone, this may be a read error. The CDR3 protein is CASSSLRLDVNTEAFF. CDR3 bases: TGTGCCAGCAGTTCCCTAAGATTGGACGTAAACACTGAAGCTTTCTTT. The chain carries TRBV27 and TRBJ1-1; D uncertain. Per germline, CDR1 MNHEY and CDR2 SMNVEV (reference sequence). V was pared by 4 bases and J by 2 bases, with 17 bases between. CDR3 size: 16 residues.

In its sample, this clonotype was seen many times. This sequence joins TRBV4-1 and TRBJ2-3; D is possibly TRBD1 (6 bases). Germline CDR1 reads MGHRA; CDR2 reads YSYEKL. The germline V and J ends were trimmed by 3 bases and 2 bases, with 15 bases remaining between them. The CDR3 has 16 amino acids. CDR3 DNA: TGCGCCAGCAGCCAGATCGGACAGCAGCCCACAGATACGCAGTATTTT. Its translation is CASSQIGQQPTDTQYF.

This clonotype was seen repeatedly, ten times or more. The V gene is TRBV12-5, the J gene TRBJ1-5; 8 nucleotides match TRBD1. With V trimmed by 0 bases and J by 1 base, 2 bases remained unmatched. The CDR3 totals 16 residues. Germline assignment: CDR1 LGHNT and CDR2 FRNRAP. The CDR3 loop is CASGLVTGGSNQPQHF. The CDR3 nucleotides are TGTGCTAGTGGTTTGGTCACAGGGGGAAGCAATCAGCCCCAGCATTTT.

This clonotype occurred many times. The gene calls are TRBV29-1 and TRBJ1-2, with D unclear. CDR1 SQVTM and CDR2 ANQGSEA come from the germline V gene. This CDR3 is built from 15 residues. V was pared by 0 bases and J by 5 bases, with 16 bases between. CDR3 amino acids: CSVEEDGGKIYGYTF. The CDR3 DNA follows: TGCAGCGTTGAAGAGGACGGAGGTAAAATATATGGCTACACCTTC.

This clonotype was counted at least ten times. This chain joins TRBV11-2 and TRBJ2-1; D remains unclear. Germline CDR1 reads SGHAT; CDR2 reads FQNNGV. CDR3 size: 13 residues. Trimming took off 0 bases at V and 4 bases at J, with 4 bases between the two ends. The CDR3 region is CASSLDVYNEQFF. The CDR3 nucleotides read TGTGCCAGCAGCTTAGATGTTTACAATGAGCAGTTCTTC. The full variable domain, completed using reference TRBV11-2 and TRBJ2-1, is EAGVAQSPRYKIIEKRQSVAFWCNPISGHATLYWYQQILGQGPKLLIQFQNNGVVDDSQLPKDRFSAERLKGVDSTLKIQPAKLEDSAVYLCASSLDVYNEQFFGPGTRLTVL.

A note on this clonotype: Without the conserved terminal phenylalanine or tryptophan, this CDR3 likely stems from a read error. The DNA is left out, because the CDR3 cannot be placed on it with certainty; the CDR3 is given as TCRdb lists it. The chain combines TRBV28 with TRBJ2-7; the table's D call, TRBD2, has no DNA check behind it. CDR1 MDHEN and CDR2 SYDVKM come from the germline V gene. The CDR3 region is 13 residues in length, termini included. CDR3 in amino acids: CAGSFRAGDEQNL.

This clonotype was observed at least ten times. Written as DNA, the CDR3 is TGTGCCAGCAGCTTAGCGGAAGGGGCGTCCTACGAGCAGTACTTC. It is translated as CASSLAEGASYEQYF. The chain has TRBV7-6 and TRBJ2-7; a possible D gene is TRBD1 (5 bases). This CDR3 has 15 residues. CDR1 is SGHVS and CDR2 is FNYEAQ in the germline V gene. The V gene lost 0 bases and the J gene lost 1 base, with 10 bases spanning the gap.

This CDR3 is CASKGGGFGETQYF. DNA for the CDR3: TGTGCCAGCAAAGGTGGGGGTTTCGGGGAGACCCAGTACTTC. J is TRBJ2-5 and V is TRBV11-2, with D possibly called TRBD1 or TRBD2 (5 bases each). This CDR3 has 14 amino acids. The germline gives CDR1 SGHAT, CDR2 FQNNGV. Trimming left V 7 bases short and J 5 bases short, with 17 bases between. Supplemented by reference TRBV11-2 and TRBJ2-5, the full variable domain reads EAGVAQSPRYKIIEKRQSVAFWCNPISGHATLYWYQQILGQGPKLLIQFQNNGVVDDSQLPKDRFSAERLKGVDSTLKIQPAKLEDSAVYLCASKGGGFGETQYFGPGTRLLVL.

The table lists this clonotype with many counts. This chain uses TRBV10-3 with TRBJ2-7; no definite D call. Trimming removed 0 bases from V and 2 bases from J, with 8 bases in between. The CDR3 covers 14 residues. CDR1 and CDR2 from the germline V gene are ENHRY and SYGVKD. The CDR3 nucleotides read TGTGCCATCAGTGAGTCTAGGATAACCTACGAGCAGTACTTC. It is translated as CAISESRITYEQYF.

This clonotype was detected ten times or more. This chain joins TRBV7-9 and TRBJ2-1; D unclear. CDR3 length equals 15 residues. The germline V gene encodes CDR1 SEHNR and CDR2 FQNEAQ (reference sequence). V gave up 1 base and J gave up 7 bases, with 14 bases separating them. In DNA form, the CDR3 reads TGTGCCAGCAGCTTAGATGTAGGATGGATGAATGAGCAGTTCTTC. This gives the protein CASSLDVGWMNEQFF.

This clonotype has a count of ten or more. This chain links TRBV2 with TRBJ1-1; 7 bases map to TRBD1. Per germline, CDR1 SNHLY and CDR2 FYNNEI. This CDR3 has 15 residues. Trimming at V came to 3 bases and at J to 2 bases, leaving 6 bases not matched to a gene. The CDR3 nucleotides are TGTGCCAGCAGTGACCCCAGGGGGGAAAACACTGAAGCTTTCTTT. Protein: CASSDPRGENTEAFF.